The 2 T cell receptor beta chains in this list originate from one sample, sequenced in a study of liver allograft versus peripheral blood T cells. Across the study: What was compared were the T cell receptor repertoires in transplanted livers and those in the peripheral blood of recipients.

Via MiXCR, TCRdb re-called the reads, giving one row per CDR3 protein. The table shows about 16,000 distinct CDR3 sequences, with 20% to 25% occurring only once. Receptor source: a human patient who had a liver transplant. Some T cells may be transferred from the graft donor.

A note on this clonotype: This may arise from a read error, as a much more abundant clone is one base away. V is TRBV7-2 and J is TRBJ1-1; 8 bases map to TRBD1. This CDR3 is 13 amino acids long. J was trimmed by 7 bases and V by 5 bases; bases with no gene match: 6. The V gene's germline CDR1 is SGHTA and CDR2 FQGNSA. Here the CDR3 reads CASSTDRGLEAFF. The DNA for the CDR3 is TGTGCCAGCAGCACAGACAGGGGCCTTGAAGCTTTCTTT.

This clonotype occurred many times. The J gene is TRBJ2-7, the V gene TRBV19, with D possibly matching TRBD2 (6 bases). In germline, CDR1 is LNHDA, CDR2 SQIVND (reference sequence). V lost 0 bases to trimming and J lost 0 bases, with 12 bases between them. The CDR3 runs 16 residues. The CDR3 loop is CASSIDGTLDSYEQYF. In DNA, the CDR3 is TGTGCCAGTAGTATAGACGGGACTCTAGACTCCTACGAGCAGTACTTC. Complete variable domain (other parts from reference TRBV19 and TRBJ2-7): DGGITQSPKYLFRKEGQNVTLSCEQNLNHDAMYWYRQDPGQGLRLIYYSQIVNDFQKGDIAEGYSVSREKKESFPLTVTSAQKNPTAFYLCASSIDGTLDSYEQYFGPGTRLTVT.